This T cell receptor beta chain was recorded in a study of shared clonotypes between healthy human individuals (dated by TCRdb to the early 2020s). General notes on the study: A few men and a couple of women, aged 18 to 49 years, made up the cohort. For each donor, CD4 naive and CD4 memory were each run on three plates, CD8 naive on two plates, and CD8 memory on one plate. To estimate repertoire size and how much clonotypes are shared between individuals, the study performed deep sequencing of blood TCR repertoires from 4 to 6 healthy adults. To increase sequencing depth and limit assay-specific biases, TCR repertoire library preparation and sequencing were carried out by different laboratories using diverse techniques. Each donor's leukapheresis produced roughly between about 0.9 and 9.5 billion PBMCs. What the research found in general, with its limitations: The genetic and exposure-history diversity represented was limited by the small number of donors. Based on pairwise subsampling, the degree of clonotype sharing among donors was expected to be affected by sequencing depth. Sampling was limited to blood, and TCR repertoires in tissue likely differ from TCR repertoires in blood. Clonotypes shared by all four sorted-subset donors showed higher generation probabilities than non-shared clonotypes. Rarefaction of sorted-subset datasets indicated incomplete sequencing despite the large sequencing depth. Naive subsets generally had larger estimated clonotype richness than memory subsets. Sharing across four donors was observed for roughly 5% of naive CD4, over 3% of naive CD8, 2.3% of memory CD4, and roughly 0.4% of memory CD8 clonotypes.

Cut back by 5 bases and 1 base, the V and J ends lie 3 bases apart. CDR1 and CDR2 (SGHVS, FQNEAQ) derive from the germline V gene. From its cysteine to its phenylalanine, the CDR3 spans 11 amino acids. Kept here is only the CDR3 DNA, which spans 33 bases and is read in frame from base 1. Remarks on this clone: The antigen this receptor binds is unknown. Per-nucleotide qualities are absent, and no much larger clonotype sits a single base away.

Using the deep immunoSEQ assay, multiplex PCR amplified TCR CDR3 regions from genomic DNA. Extracted genomic DNA from each cell subset was distributed evenly across all wells of several immunoSEQ 96-well plates, and each plate was treated as a replicate. For sorted subsets, roughly 190 ng of genomic DNA, equivalent to some 33,000 T cell genomes, went into each replicate PCR. Purified libraries were measured with a Qubit 3.0 fluorometer, size-checked on a Bioanalyzer 2100, and measured again with the KAPA Library Quantification kit. Every immunoSEQ 96-well plate was sequenced on a separate single-read 150-cycle Illumina NextSeq 550 flow cell. Per the original workflow: Because only junctional sequences without quality scores were contained in the immunoSEQ output, filtering matching that applied to full-length reads could not be performed. To assign V/J genes and CDR3, sequences were annotated using PyIR, a Python wrapper for IgBLAST v1.9, with IMGT germline references. Reads were filtered out if the reads had weak V/J assignments (E-value above 1e-6), no CDR3, stop codons, out-of-frame junctions, or ambiguous translated residues. V3J clonotypes were defined by identical inferred V gene, J gene, and CDR3 amino acid sequence. To compute the percentage overlap between repertoires, the number of shared unique clonotypes was divided by the size of the smaller repertoire. RTK rarefaction, the Chao1 estimator, and Recon v2.1 estimates of unobserved clonotypes were used to assess repertoire richness. Generation probabilities for all TCRbeta clonotypes obtained by the gDNA method from a handful of donors were computed using OLGA. In its TCRdb copy, this immuneACCESS table keeps in-frame sequences only and misses some clones. Where compared with another copy, unresolved V genes explain less than half of these, and the others have no known cause. That table furnishes V, J and clone size, whereas the DNA furnished D and trimming. This sample is represented by roughly 590,000 clones; roughly 95% of them were singletons. The biggest ten clones account for 0.085% to 0.11% of the sample.

CD8 naive samples consisted of CD45RO-negative cells that were positively selected for CCR7, yielding a CD45RA+CCR7+ population without TemRA cells. Healthy HIV-negative adults with no recently reported acute infections or vaccinations were included as donors. Only Caucasian adults living in Nashville, Tennessee, USA were represented among the donors. Blood was collected by leukapheresis, and PBMCs were isolated by Ficoll-Histopaque density gradient centrifugation and then cryopreserved in liquid nitrogen vapor phase. Purity and quantity of every magnetically sorted T cell population were checked by analytical flow cytometry. Each sorted fraction had its genomic DNA isolated and then quantified by UV absorbance on a Nanodrop 2000c.

The sequence was collected from a woman between 25 and 40 years old in good health. Material: naive CD8+ T cells sorted from blood. The label giving this sample's cell subset or site can be read as: CD45RA+CCR7+. The rearranged segments are TRBV7-8 and TRBJ2-7; there is no confident call for the D gene. The nucleotides are TGTGCCAGCAGCGGTTCCTACGAGCAGTACTTC. Its translation is CASSGSYEQYF.